This T cell receptor (beta chain) was recorded in a study of identical twins. Study results and limitations: Monozygotic twin pairs showed more out-of-frame TCR alpha sharing than models estimated.

The V and J ends lost 4 bases and 0 bases respectively, with 12 bases between them. The CDR3 consists of 15 residues. Germline V gives CDR1 DFQATT, CDR2 SNEGSKA (reference sequence). Through template switching, a universal primer site was introduced, and the cDNA contained unique molecular identifiers. TCRdb processed the 5' RACE reads anew with MiXCR; each CDR3 protein has one entry. This repertoire shows hundreds of thousands of distinct CDR3 sequences, over 15% found once; its top ten account for approximately 14%. About this clonotype itself: The target antigen is unknown.

The data also belong to a second study, concerning T cells expressing NK-cell markers. This second report adds: One of the eight sequenced donors was seronegative, whereas the other seven were HCMV-seropositive. Sorting was restricted to alpha-beta TCR T cells by an anti-gamma-delta TCR antibody in several experiments.

Sequenced input: PBMCs. The source of this sequence is a woman in her late teens or twenties in good health. V is TRBV20-1 and J is TRBJ2-2; D possibly corresponds to TRBD2 (6 bases). The CDR3 DNA sequence: TGCAGTGCTACTCTGGGGGGTTCGAACACCGGGGAGCTGTTTTTT. This encodes CSATLGGSNTGELFF.